This T cell receptor (beta chain) was recovered during a study of cytomegalovirus exposure and HLA in healthy donors. Germline V gene lookup returns CDR1 MNHEY and CDR2 SMNVEV (reference sequence). Trimming removed 6 bases from V and 1 base from J; junction bases left unmatched: 10. The CDR3 spans 18 residues. TCRdb keeps only in-frame clones here, not all; method: immunoSEQ multiplex PCR. The sample shows roughly 150,000 clones, 86% of them seen only once. This chain links TRBV27 with TRBJ2-1, with TRBD2 identical over 12 bases. The sequenced material came from PBMCs. The sequence was collected from a woman aged 18 to 35 in good health and CMV-seronegative. The CDR3 region has the DNA TGTGCCAGCAGCTTGACTAGCGGGAGTGGTTTGTCCTACAATGAGCAGTTCTTC. It translates to CASSLTSGSGLSYNEQFF.